The next 24 T cell receptor beta chains were all read from a single sample in a study of T cells in Graves' hyperthyroidism and ophthalmopathy. Amplification of TCR beta CDR3 regions used RNA as the template. A first-round RT-PCR of the TCR CDR3 used the HTBI primer set. In TCRdb, the multiplex PCR reads were re-called with MiXCR into one record per CDR3 protein. The sample holds over 500,000 distinct CDR3 sequences, about 16% seen once. The specimen sequenced was blood. Receptors originate from a woman aged 30 to 39 with Graves' ophthalmopathy.

This clonotype showed up many times. CDR3 protein: CSVEEIRQGDTEAFF. For the CDR3, the DNA is TGCAGCGTTGAAGAAATCCGACAGGGAGACACTGAAGCTTTCTTT. The chain couples TRBV29-1 to TRBJ1-1; the match to TRBD1 covers 7 bases. Per the germline V gene, CDR1 is SQVTM and CDR2 is ANQGSEA. V dropped 0 bases and J dropped 3; count of bases not matched to a gene: 7. The CDR3 runs 15 residues.

The table lists this clonotype with many counts. The chain employs TRBV12-3 or TRBV12-4 and TRBJ1-4, with D possibly TRBD1 on 5 matching bases. V lost 3 bases and J 2 bases, leaving 10 bases between the germline ends. This CDR3 is 15 amino acids long. The CDR3 DNA reads as TGTGCCAGCAGTTTCTCGGGGACGACTAATGAAAAACTGTTTTTT. It yields the protein CASSFSGTTNEKLFF.

The rearrangement uses TRBV19 and TRBJ2-7; D gene uncertain. Germline V lookup: CDR1 LNHDA, CDR2 SQIVND (reference sequence). V was shortened by 6 bases and J by 1 base, with 10 bases between the two germline ends. The CDR3 length is 13 residues. CDR3 sequence: CASRNQQSYEQYF. CDR3 in DNA: TGTGCCAGTAGAAATCAACAGTCCTACGAGCAGTACTTC.

To note about this clonotype: One base away lies a much larger clone, so this may be a sequencing read error. This sequence joins TRBV11-2 and TRBJ1-4; D uncertain. Per the germline V gene, CDR1 is SGHAT and CDR2 is FQNNGV. V shed 0 bases and J shed 6 bases, with 5 bases lying between them. The CDR3 spans 13 residues. CDR3 nucleotides: TGTGCCAGCAGCTTAGAACGGGATGAAAAACTGTTTTTT. It is translated as CASSLERDEKLFF.

A note on this clonotype: One end of the junction is discordant with germline, which a read error may explain. The genes are TRBV7-2 and TRBJ2-1; possible D gene TRBD1, 6 bases. The germline gives CDR1 SGHTA, CDR2 FQGNSA. This CDR3 spans 16 amino acids. The CDR3 is CASSRDGTLSYNEQFF. The DNA for the CDR3 is TGCGCCAGCAGCCGAGATGGGACACTGAGCTACAATGAGCAGTTCTTC.

This clonotype was counted ten times or more. The genes are TRBV7-9 and TRBJ1-2; D ambiguous. CDR1 and CDR2 from the germline V gene are SEHNR and FQNEAQ (reference sequence). Trimming took off 5 bases at V and 4 bases at J, with 14 bases between the two ends. The CDR3 contains 14 residues. The CDR3 reads CASSPGGLAYGYTF. The CDR3 DNA reads as TGTGCCAGCAGCCCCGGTGGGCTCGCCTATGGCTACACCTTC.

V gene TRBV5-4 combines with J gene TRBJ2-2, with D perhaps TRBD1 (6 bases). This CDR3 has 15 amino acids. The V end was cut by 4 bases, the J end by 1 base, with 11 bases between. CDR1 is SGHNT and CDR2 is YYREEE in the germline V gene (reference sequence). The CDR3 is CASSRLQGNTGELFF. The CDR3 DNA reads as TGTGCCAGCAGCCGATTACAGGGGAACACCGGGGAGCTGTTTTTT.

A word on this clonotype: The junction and the germline gene differ at one end; a read error may be behind it. The V gene is TRBV4-3, the J gene TRBJ2-3, with 7 positions matching TRBD2. Germline V gives CDR1 LGHNA, CDR2 YSLEER. This CDR3 is built from 14 residues. The CDR3 DNA sequence: TGCGCCAGCAGTCAAGAAATGGGGGAGGGTACGCAGTATTTT. Translated: CASSQEMGEGTQYF.

This clonotype was observed at least ten times. The chain combines TRBV6-5 with TRBJ1-1; 7 bases agree with TRBD1. The CDR3 has 17 amino acids. Germline assignment: CDR1 MNHEY and CDR2 SVGAGI. V shed 0 bases and J 1 base; nucleotides not matched to a gene: 8. The CDR3 sequence is CASSYSRQGQSNTEAFF. The CDR3 DNA follows: TGTGCCAGCAGTTACTCGAGGCAGGGACAGTCGAACACTGAAGCTTTCTTT.

This clonotype was seen ten or more times. The chain carries TRBV12-3 or TRBV12-4 and TRBJ1-2; D not certain. The V end was cut by 10 bases, the J end by 2 bases, with 17 bases between. The CDR3 loop spans 14 amino acids. CDR3 sequence: CATLGGFGNYGYTF. DNA of the CDR3: TGTGCCACCCTGGGTGGGTTTGGGAACTATGGCTACACCTTC.

There are many counts of this clonotype. The chain carries TRBV11-2 and TRBJ2-5; possible D gene TRBD1, 6 bases. The germline gives CDR1 SGHAT, CDR2 FQNNGV. The CDR3 is 15 residues long. The V gene lost 5 bases and the J gene lost 1 base, with 14 bases spanning the gap. The chain's CDR3 is CASSPPDRIQETQYF. DNA for the CDR3: TGTGCCAGCAGCCCTCCGGACAGAATCCAAGAGACCCAGTACTTC. Using reference TRBV11-2 and TRBJ2-5 for the parts outside the CDR3, the full variable domain is EAGVAQSPRYKIIEKRQSVAFWCNPISGHATLYWYQQILGQGPKLLIQFQNNGVVDDSQLPKDRFSAERLKGVDSTLKIQPAKLEDSAVYLCASSPPDRIQETQYFGPGTRLLVL.

Details on this clonotype: A read error is possible here, since a much larger clone lies one base away. The genes are TRBV28 and TRBJ2-3, with 7 bases fitting TRBD2. The CDR3 has 15 residues. The germline gives CDR1 MDHEN, CDR2 SYDVKM. The CDR3 nucleotides are TGTACCAGCAGTTCGGTCAGGGAGGGCTCAGATACGCAGTATTTT. This codes for CTSSSVREGSDTQYF.

This clonotype was observed many times. V and J are TRBV29-1 and TRBJ2-7, with unresolved D. Trimming removed 4 bases at V and 3 bases at J, with 13 bases between. CDR3 size: 13 residues. From germline, CDR1 is SQVTM and CDR2 ANQGSEA. Here the CDR3 DNA reads TGCAGCGTTGCCCCCTTAGAGGACTACGAGCAGTACTTC. This sequence encodes CSVAPLEDYEQYF.

Only a few counts were recorded for this clonotype. V is TRBV19 and J is TRBJ2-3; D gene unclear. The CDR3 runs to 15 residues. V shed 3 bases and J shed 2 bases, with 12 bases lying between them. Germline CDR1 is LNHDA and CDR2 is SQIVND (reference sequence). The CDR3 DNA reads TGTGCCAGTAGTATTGACAAGACGGTCACAGATACGCAGTATTTT. Translating gives CASSIDKTVTDTQYF.

V and J are TRBV24-1 and TRBJ1-5, with D hard to call. Per germline, CDR1 KGHDR and CDR2 SFDVKD. This CDR3 has 13 residues. Deletions cut 3 bases from V and 9 bases from J, with 11 bases between. In DNA form, the CDR3 reads TGTGCCACCAGTGATCTTCACCCAGGGCCCCAGCATTTT. Translating it yields CATSDLHPGPQHF.

In this sample, this clonotype turned up a few times. The chain combines TRBV4-2 with TRBJ2-7, with D uncertain. The CDR3 loop spans 15 amino acids. Looked up from germline, CDR1 is LGHNA and CDR2 is YNFKEQ. Trimming shortened V by 5 bases and J by 0 bases, and 14 bases separated the two germline ends. The CDR3 reads CASSSQDGSSYEQYF. The DNA of the CDR3 is TGTGCCAGCAGCTCCCAGGACGGTAGCTCCTACGAGCAGTACTTC.

Ten or more counts support this clonotype. The chain employs TRBV4-2 and TRBJ2-3; 10 bases are shared with TRBD2. This CDR3 has 17 amino acids. Germline V gives CDR1 LGHNA, CDR2 YNFKEQ. Trimming at V came to 3 bases and at J to 5 bases, leaving 11 bases not matched to a gene. The CDR3 sequence: CASSHSASGRGEDTQYF. The CDR3 DNA reads TGTGCCAGCAGCCATTCGGCTAGCGGGAGAGGTGAAGATACGCAGTATTTT.

V and J are TRBV27 and TRBJ2-7, with 7 nucleotides matching TRBD2. CDR3 length equals 14 residues. V trimming: 5 bases; J trimming: 2 bases; junction bases outside the gene matches: 6. CDR1 MNHEY and CDR2 SMNVEV come from the germline V gene (reference sequence). CDR3 region: CASSPIAGTYEQYF. CDR3 sequence (DNA): TGTGCCAGCAGTCCAATAGCGGGCACCTACGAGCAGTACTTC.

On this clonotype itself: It may be a read error: a sequence one base away is much more abundant. The V and J genes are TRBV29-1 and TRBJ2-5; D is undetermined. CDR1 is SQVTM, CDR2 ANQGSEA, per germline. Trimming took 4 bases from V and 0 from J, leaving 12 bases between them. The length of the CDR3 is 14 residues. The CDR3 protein is CSVVSRANQETQYF. The CDR3 nucleotides read TGCAGCGTTGTGAGTCGGGCGAACCAAGAGACCCAGTACTTC.

The chain joins TRBV6-2 or TRBV6-3 to TRBJ2-1, with D hard to call. In germline, CDR1 is MNHEY, CDR2 SVGEGT. Trimming took off 0 bases at V and 10 bases at J, with 10 bases between the two ends. The CDR3 runs 13 residues. The CDR3 nucleotides read TGTGCCAGCAGTTACTCACCCCCCCAGGAGCAGTTCTTC. Its translation is CASSYSPPQEQFF.

This clonotype has at least ten counts. The gene calls are TRBV28 and TRBJ2-7; possibly TRBD1 or TRBD2 for D (5 bases each). V was shortened by 3 bases and J by 6 bases, with 12 bases between the two germline ends. The CDR3 sequence is 13 residues long. In germline, CDR1 is MDHEN, CDR2 SYDVKM. In DNA form, the CDR3 reads TGTGCCAGCAGTTTTGGACACCGGGGCGAGCAGTACTTC. This codes for CASSFGHRGEQYF.

This clonotype was recorded at least ten times. The rearrangement links TRBV18 to TRBJ2-1, with TRBD2 matching over 14 bases. Per the germline V gene, CDR1 is KGHSH and CDR2 is LQKENI. Losses at the gene ends were 5 bases for V and 9 bases for J; bases not matched to a gene: 6. The CDR3 has 15 amino acids. CDR3 loop: CASSTGLAGGREQFF. The CDR3 DNA sequence: TGTGCCAGCTCAACTGGACTAGCGGGAGGACGTGAGCAGTTCTTC.

V and J are TRBV20-1 and TRBJ2-1; 7 nucleotides align to TRBD2. With V trimmed by 3 bases and J by 10 bases, 9 bases remained unmatched. CDR3 length: 13 residues. Germline V gives CDR1 DFQATT, CDR2 SNEGSKA (reference sequence). In DNA, the CDR3 is TGCAGTGCTAGTATTCTTACGGGAGGCGAGCAGTTCTTC. Protein: CSASILTGGEQFF.

V gene TRBV4-1 combines with J gene TRBJ2-7, with D hard to call. Germline V CDR1 and CDR2: MGHRA, YSYEKL. This CDR3 contains 14 residues. V shed 0 bases and J shed 3 bases, with 9 bases lying between them. The CDR3 DNA reads as TGCGCCAGCAGCCAAGAGGTCCAGCTCTACGAGCAGTACTTC. It encodes CASSQEVQLYEQYF.